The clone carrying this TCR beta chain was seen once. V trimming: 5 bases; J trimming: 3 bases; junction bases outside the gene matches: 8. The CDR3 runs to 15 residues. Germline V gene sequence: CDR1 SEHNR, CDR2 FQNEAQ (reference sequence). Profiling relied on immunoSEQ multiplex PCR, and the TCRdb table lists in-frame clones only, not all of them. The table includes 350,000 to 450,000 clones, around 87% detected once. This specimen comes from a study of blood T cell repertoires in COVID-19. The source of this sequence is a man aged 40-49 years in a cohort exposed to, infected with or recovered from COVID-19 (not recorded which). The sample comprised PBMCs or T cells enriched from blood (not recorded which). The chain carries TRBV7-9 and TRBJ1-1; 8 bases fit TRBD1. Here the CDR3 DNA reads TGTGCCAGCAGCGCCCGATCAGGGGGCTACACTGAAGCTTTCTTT. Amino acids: CASSARSGGYTEAFF.